This paragraph covers one TCR beta chain sequence. Trimming removed 6 bases at V and 2 bases at J, with 10 bases between. Germline CDR1 reads KGHSH; CDR2 reads LQKENI. CDR3 length: 13 amino acids. The data derive from a study of T cell changes during pregnancy in multiple sclerosis. Clones were sequenced by immunoSEQ multiplex PCR, and TCRdb holds only the in-frame ones, with some missing. The sample lists under 50,000 clones; about 87% were seen once. The V call is TRBV18, the J call TRBJ2-5, with D perhaps matching TRBD2 (5 bases). This specimen consisted of CD4+ T cells from peripheral blood mononuclear cells, obtained before pregnancy. The sequence was obtained from a female donor with multiple sclerosis, enrolled in a pregnancy study. CDR3 bases: TGTGCCAGCTCCCGGAGGCATCAAGAGACCCAGTACTTC. The encoded protein is CASSRRHQETQYF.